The 14 T cell receptor beta chains below all came from one sample that was sequenced in a study of OX40 agonist ivuxolimab in advanced cancers. Clones were sequenced by immunoSEQ multiplex PCR, and TCRdb holds only the in-frame ones, with some missing. The sample carries some 58,000 clones, approximately 80% recorded once. The sample was CD4+ or CD8+ T cells sorted from blood, taken in a trial of the OX40 agonist ivuxolimab. These receptors all come from an adult with an advanced solid tumor such as melanoma, head and neck, liver or kidney cancer.

This clone was found a few times. J is TRBJ2-7 and V is TRBV5-1; 10 bases agree with TRBD1. The CDR3 consists of 14 residues. J gave up 6 bases and V 2 bases, and 5 bases lay outside the gene matches. The germline V gene encodes CDR1 SGHRS and CDR2 YFSETQ. DNA of the CDR3: TGCGCCAGCAGCTTTGACCGGGACAGGGGCGAGCAGTACTTC. Its protein is CASSFDRDRGEQYF.

This clone is a singleton in its sample. The rearrangement joins TRBV11-2 to TRBJ2-7, with D tentatively TRBD2 (6 bases). V lost 4 bases and J 1 base, leaving 11 bases between the germline ends. The CDR3 is 14 amino acids. Germline V gene lookup returns CDR1 SGHAT and CDR2 FQNNGV. DNA for the CDR3: TGTGCCAGCAGCTGGACTATCTCTTCCTACGAGCAGTACGTC. Translated: CASSWTISSYEQYV.

This chain joins TRBV5-1 and TRBJ2-5, with TRBD2 identical over 8 bases. The CDR3 is made up of 14 amino acids. Germline V CDR1 and CDR2: SGHRS, YFSETQ. Trimming at V came to 1 base and at J to 5 bases, leaving 4 bases not matched to a gene. The CDR3 DNA sequence: TGCGCCAGCAGCTTGAACGGGAGGGAGGAGACCCAGTACTTC. Amino acid sequence: CASSLNGREETQYF.

This chain uses TRBV7-8 with TRBJ1-5, with D unclear. Germline V gene sequence: CDR1 SGHVS, CDR2 FQNEAQ. This CDR3 contains 15 residues. Trimming left V 6 bases short and J 0 bases short, with 12 bases between. As DNA, the CDR3 is TGTGCCAGCAGTAATTCGGGAAATAGCAATCAGCCCCAGCATTTT. Translated, it gives CASSNSGNSNQPQHF.

The rearrangement joins TRBV2 to TRBJ2-7; D unresolved. CDR3 length: 10 amino acids. V dropped 5 bases and J dropped 4 bases, with 3 bases sitting between them. Germline CDR1 SNHLY, CDR2 FYNNEI. CDR3 sequence: CASSRYEQYV. In DNA form, the CDR3 reads TGTGCCAGCAGTAGGTACGAGCAGTACGTC.

The chain combines TRBV28 with TRBJ2-5; D possibly corresponds to TRBD1 (6 bases). Germline CDR1 and CDR2: MDHEN and SYDVKM. The CDR3 is made up of 11 amino acids. V lost 5 bases and J 10 bases, leaving 11 bases between the germline ends. The CDR3 sequence is CASSRTDLQYF. The CDR3 DNA follows: TGTGCCAGCAGTAGGACAGACCTCCAGTACTTC.

The chain couples TRBV28 to TRBJ1-2, with no clear D. Germline CDR1 is MDHEN and CDR2 is SYDVKM. CDR3 length: 15 residues. V was clipped by 3 bases and J by 6 bases, with 17 bases between them. CDR3: CASSFRGGSDHGYTF. The CDR3 DNA reads as TGTGCCAGCAGTTTTCGCGGCGGATCAGATCATGGCTACACCTTC.

The V gene is TRBV6-1, the J gene TRBJ2-7; D is unclear. The germline gives CDR1 MNHNS, CDR2 SASEGT. The CDR3 sequence is 13 residues long. The V end lost 1 base, the J end lost 6 bases, and 10 bases lay between the germline ends. CDR3 amino acids: CASSEVSEGEQYV. The CDR3 region has the DNA TGTGCCAGCAGTGAAGTTTCGGAAGGCGAGCAGTACGTC.

V gene TRBV4-2 combines with J gene TRBJ1-4, with 7 positions matching TRBD1. Trimming at V came to 5 bases and at J to 5 bases, leaving 2 bases not matched to a gene. In germline, CDR1 is LGHNA, CDR2 YNFKEQ. This CDR3 is built from 13 residues. CDR3 nucleotide sequence: TGTGCCAGCAGCGACAGGGTGAATGAAAAACTGTTTTTT. The encoded protein is CASSDRVNEKLFF.

V gene TRBV2 combines with J gene TRBJ2-3, with 12 bases lining up with TRBD2. The CDR3 is 15 amino acids. Germline CDR1 reads SNHLY; CDR2 reads FYNNEI. The J segment lost 0 bases and the V segment lost 7 bases, leaving 2 bases of the junction unmatched. CDR3 coding DNA: TGTGCCAGCACTGGGACTAGCGGGAGCACAGATACGCAGTATTTT. It codes for CASTGTSGSTDTQYF.

This chain joins TRBV7-6 and TRBJ1-1; 9 bases are a match to TRBD1. This CDR3 contains 17 residues. Unmatched junction bases numbered 10, after V lost 5 bases and J lost 0 bases. Germline V gives CDR1 SGHVS, CDR2 FNYEAQ. CDR3 sequence: CASSGPGQGVLNTEAFF. As DNA, the CDR3 is TGTGCCAGCAGCGGTCCGGGACAGGGTGTGCTGAACACTGAAGCTTTCTTT.

This rearrangement joins TRBV30 to TRBJ1-1; 7 bases are a match to TRBD1. The CDR3 is 12 amino acids. Germline CDR1 GTSNPN, CDR2 SVGIG (reference sequence). V lost 4 bases to trimming and J lost 3 bases; unmatched junction nucleotides: 2. CDR3 bases: TGTGCCTGGACAGGGGGGGACACTGAAGCTTTCTTT. It translates to CAWTGGDTEAFF.

The V gene is TRBV7-3, the J gene TRBJ2-1; D unresolved. The CDR3 covers 12 residues. The V gene's germline CDR1 is SGHTA and CDR2 FQGTGA. V gave up 5 bases and J gave up 4 bases, with 6 bases separating them. The CDR3 DNA follows: TGTGCCAGCAGCAGGGTTTACAATGAGCAGTTCTTC. Translated, it gives CASSRVYNEQFF.

The chain joins TRBV13 to TRBJ1-2, with a weak D call TRBD1 (6 bases). The CDR3 sequence is 16 residues long. The V gene's germline CDR1 is PRHDT and CDR2 FYEKMQ (reference sequence). V was clipped by 0 bases and J by 7 bases, with 18 bases between them. The CDR3 is CASSLGSAGSGVGYTF. The CDR3 DNA sequence: TGTGCCAGCAGCTTAGGCTCGGCCGGCTCAGGGGTTGGCTACACCTTC.